These 20 T cell receptor beta chains share one sample of origin, sequenced in a study of blood T cell repertoires in COVID-19. Generated by immunoSEQ multiplex PCR, the TCRdb table keeps only in-frame clones and is missing some. The sample has around 120,000 clones, about 90% seen once. The sample comprised peripheral blood. These receptors all come from a woman in her sixties or seventies with COVID-19, enrolled during active disease.

The chain has TRBV7-8 and TRBJ2-1; a possible D gene is TRBD1 (5 bases). Per germline, CDR1 SGHVS and CDR2 FQNEAQ. V lost 1 base and J 4 bases, leaving 8 bases between the germline ends. The CDR3 sequence is 14 residues long. CDR3 nucleotides: TGTGCCAGCAGCTTAGGGACAACGTACAATGAGCAGTTCTTC. The encoded protein is CASSLGTTYNEQFF.

This clone appeared once. V gene TRBV6-5 combines with J gene TRBJ2-7; tentative D call: TRBD2 (5 bases). The germline V and J ends were trimmed by 9 bases and 0 bases, with 18 bases remaining between them. The germline gives CDR1 MNHEY, CDR2 SVGAGI. This CDR3 has 15 residues. DNA for the CDR3: TGTGCCAGTGAGGAGGTCATCGAGAGCTCCTACGAGCAGTACTTC. Residues: CASEEVIESSYEQYF.

The chain combines TRBV7-2 with TRBJ2-1, with 7 positions matching TRBD1. There are 15 residues in the CDR3. From germline, CDR1 is SGHTA and CDR2 FQGNSA. The junction had 5 bases not matched to a gene; V was cut back by 3 bases and J by 3 bases. The CDR3 loop is CASSFLSGGYNEQFF. The CDR3 DNA reads as TGTGCCAGCAGCTTCTTATCAGGGGGCTACAATGAGCAGTTCTTC.

The chain combines TRBV9 with TRBJ2-2, with 12 nucleotides matching TRBD1. The CDR3 loop spans 16 amino acids. CDR1 and CDR2 from the germline V gene are SGDLS and YYNGEE. V lost 3 bases to trimming and J lost 4 bases; unmatched junction nucleotides: 4. CDR3 region: CASSAGQGAVTGELFF. CDR3 nucleotide sequence: TGTGCCAGCAGCGCGGGACAGGGGGCAGTCACCGGGGAGCTGTTTTTT.

The rearrangement joins TRBV2 to TRBJ1-2, with TRBD1 matching over 10 bases. There are 14 residues in the CDR3. Germline lookup yields CDR1 SNHLY and CDR2 FYNNEI. The V segment lost 3 bases and the J segment 5 bases; nucleotides outside the gene matches: 3. CDR3 loop: CASSDPGQGYGYTF. The CDR3 coding sequence is TGTGCCAGCAGTGACCCGGGACAGGGGTATGGCTACACCTTC.

V gene TRBV2 combines with J gene TRBJ1-4; D is ambiguous. The germline V and J ends were trimmed by 4 bases and 4 bases, with 7 bases remaining between them. From germline, CDR1 is SNHLY and CDR2 FYNNEI. The CDR3 totals 13 residues. CDR3 DNA sequence: TGTGCCAGCAGTGGTCCGGGTAATGAAAAACTGTTTTTT. This codes for CASSGPGNEKLFF.

The CDR3 sequence is CATSRDQGLAGPSYNEQFF. The CDR3 DNA follows: TGTGCCACCAGCAGAGATCAAGGACTAGCGGGGCCGAGTTACAATGAGCAGTTCTTC. The chain recombines TRBV15 with TRBJ2-1; 12 bases fit TRBD2. The CDR3 covers 19 residues. Looked up from germline, CDR1 is LNHNV and CDR2 is YYDKDF (reference sequence). V gave up 0 bases and J gave up 4 bases; unmatched junction bases: 10. Drawing the rest from reference TRBV15 and TRBJ2-1, the complete variable domain is DAMVIQNPRYQVTQFGKPVTLSCSQTLNHNVMYWYQQKSSQAPKLLFHYYDKDFNNEADTPDNFQSRRPNTSFCFLDIRSPGLGDTAMYLCATSRDQGLAGPSYNEQFFGPGTRLTVL.

The CDR3 sequence is CASSAPGYEQYF. The CDR3 coding sequence is TGTGCCAGCAGCGCGCCGGGGTACGAGCAGTACTTC. The chain employs TRBV9 and TRBJ2-7, with TRBD2 as a possible D gene (5 bases). Germline V CDR1 and CDR2: SGDLS, YYNGEE. Trimming left V 3 bases short and J 4 bases short, with 8 bases between. This CDR3 is built from 12 residues.

The chain is built from TRBV3-1 (or the pseudogene TRBV3-2) and TRBJ2-7, with 9 nucleotides matching TRBD2. The V gene's germline CDR1 is LGHDT and CDR2 YNNKEL (reference sequence). The junction had 13 bases not matched to a gene; V was cut back by 4 bases and J by 6 bases. The length of the CDR3 is 16 residues. CDR3 loop: CASSRVSGTSLGEQYF. The CDR3 DNA sequence: TGTGCCAGCAGCCGAGTCTCCGGGACTAGCCTCGGCGAGCAGTACTTC.

This clone occurred once. V gene TRBV23-1 combines with J gene TRBJ1-6; no definite D call. TRBV23-1 has ORF status, its function being uncertain. V was shortened by 2 bases and J by 10 bases, with 21 bases between the two germline ends. This CDR3 contains 17 residues. CDR3 in amino acids: CASSQITFHTLGSPLHF. As DNA, the CDR3 is TGCGCCAGCAGTCAAATAACCTTCCACACCCTTGGCTCACCCCTCCACTTT.

V and J are TRBV9 and TRBJ1-2, with unresolved D. CDR3 length: 14 residues. From germline, CDR1 is SGDLS and CDR2 YYNGEE. V was pared by 4 bases and J by 4 bases, with 14 bases between. CDR3 loop: CASSTAGSTYGYTF. Written as DNA, the CDR3 is TGTGCCAGCAGCACAGCGGGTAGTACCTATGGCTACACCTTC.

The V call is TRBV6-4, the J call TRBJ1-1, with D tentatively TRBD1 (5 bases). Trimming took off 6 bases at V and 6 bases at J, with 14 bases between the two ends. The CDR3 runs 13 residues. Germline CDR1 is MRHNA and CDR2 is SNTAGT. The CDR3 bases are TGTGCCAGCAGCTACGACAGTAAACCTGAAGCTTTCTTT. It specifies CASSYDSKPEAFF.

This clone was seen just once. The V call is TRBV7-2, the J call TRBJ2-1; 12 bases agree with TRBD1. Germline lookup yields CDR1 SGHTA and CDR2 FQGNSA. The CDR3 has 16 residues. Unmatched junction bases numbered 10, after V lost 5 bases and J lost 8 bases. This chain's CDR3 is CASSASGTGGVDEQFF. CDR3 DNA: TGTGCCAGCAGCGCCTCCGGGACAGGGGGCGTGGATGAGCAGTTCTTC.

V gene TRBV5-1 combines with J gene TRBJ1-1; D is undetermined. The CDR3 has 15 residues. The V and J ends lost 4 bases and 0 bases respectively, with 13 bases between them. Germline V lookup: CDR1 SGHRS, CDR2 YFSETQ. CDR3 residues: CASSPNTGVNTEAFF. CDR3 nucleotide sequence: TGCGCCAGCAGCCCTAACACCGGGGTGAACACTGAAGCTTTCTTT. Combining the CDR3 with reference TRBV5-1 and TRBJ1-1 gives the whole variable domain KAGVTQTPRYLIKTRGQQVTLSCSPISGHRSVSWYQQTPGQGLQFLFEYFSETQRNKGNFPGRFSGRQFSNSRSEMNVSTLELGDSALYLCASSPNTGVNTEAFFGQGTRLTVV.

The chain recombines TRBV30 with TRBJ2-7, with a possible D match to TRBD1 (6 bases). Germline CDR1 and CDR2: GTSNPN and SVGIG (reference sequence). This CDR3 comprises 14 residues. Trimming shortened V by 4 bases and J by 0 bases, and 13 bases separated the two germline ends. CDR3 loop: CAWKDRRHSYEQYF. CDR3 DNA: TGTGCCTGGAAAGACAGGCGCCACTCCTACGAGCAGTACTTC.

J is TRBJ1-2 and V is TRBV19; 10 nucleotides align to TRBD1. The CDR3 contains 14 residues. The germline gives CDR1 LNHDA, CDR2 SQIVND (reference sequence). Unmatched junction bases numbered 9, after V lost 7 bases and J lost 7 bases. In DNA, the CDR3 is TGTGCCAGTAATACCGGGACAGGGGTTGCTGGCTACACCTTC. Amino acids: CASNTGTGVAGYTF.

This clone was counted a single time. The V gene is TRBV5-4, the J gene TRBJ1-2; maybe TRBD1 (6 bases). V shed 4 bases and J shed 4 bases, with 17 bases lying between them. The CDR3 has 15 residues. Germline CDR1 SGHNT, CDR2 YYREEE (reference sequence). The CDR3 protein is CASSPRTEIRYGYTF. The CDR3 coding sequence is TGTGCCAGCAGCCCTCGGACAGAGATTCGCTATGGCTACACCTTC.

This chain links TRBV9 with TRBJ1-1, with 12 positions matching TRBD1. CDR1 SGDLS and CDR2 YYNGEE come from the germline V gene. The CDR3 totals 17 residues. J was trimmed by 1 base and V by 3 bases; bases with no gene match: 7. The CDR3 DNA sequence: TGTGCCAGCAGCGCGGGGACAGGGGGCGCGTGGAACACTGAAGCTTTCTTT. This codes for CASSAGTGGAWNTEAFF.

V is TRBV9 and J is TRBJ2-2; D might be TRBD1 (6 bases). Germline-derived CDR1 and CDR2 are SGDLS and YYNGEE. The CDR3 totals 15 residues. Trimming stripped 2 bases from V and 4 bases from J, with 12 bases between. This CDR3 is CASSVDRSGTGELFF. The CDR3 bases are TGTGCCAGCAGCGTCGACAGGTCCGGCACCGGGGAGCTGTTTTTT.

The CDR3 coding sequence is TGCAGCGTTCGGACAGGGGCCGCGAACACCGGGGAGCTGTTTTTT. It specifies CSVRTGAANTGELFF. This chain links TRBV29-1 with TRBJ2-2; 9 bases map to TRBD1. The germline gives CDR1 SQVTM, CDR2 ANQGSEA. This CDR3 spans 15 amino acids. V dropped 5 bases and J dropped 0; count of bases not matched to a gene: 4.